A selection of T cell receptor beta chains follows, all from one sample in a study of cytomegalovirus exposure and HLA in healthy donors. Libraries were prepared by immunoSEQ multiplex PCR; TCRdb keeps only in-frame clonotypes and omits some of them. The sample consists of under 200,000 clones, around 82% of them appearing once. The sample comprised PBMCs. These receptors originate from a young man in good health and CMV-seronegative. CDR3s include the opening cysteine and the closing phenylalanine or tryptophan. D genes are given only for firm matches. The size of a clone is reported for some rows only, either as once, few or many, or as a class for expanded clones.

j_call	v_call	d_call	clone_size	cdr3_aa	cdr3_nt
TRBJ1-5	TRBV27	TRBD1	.	CASSLRQGGDNNQPQHF	TGTGCCAGCAGTTTAAGGCAGGGGGGAGATAACAATCAGCCCCAGCATTTT
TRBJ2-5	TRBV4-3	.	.	CASSQFRGWETQYF	TGCGCCAGCAGCCAATTCAGGGGATGGGAGACCCAGTACTTC
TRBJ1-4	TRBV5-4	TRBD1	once	CASSSTDREVAKLFF	TGTGCCAGCAGCTCGACCGACAGGGAGGTCGCAAAACTGTTTTTT
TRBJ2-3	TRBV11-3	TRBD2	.	CASSLDGTRFTDTQYF	TGTGCCAGCAGCTTAGATGGGACTAGATTTACAGATACGCAGTATTTT
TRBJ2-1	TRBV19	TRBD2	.	CASNKLADGNEQFF	TGTGCCAGTAATAAGCTAGCGGACGGGAATGAGCAGTTCTTC
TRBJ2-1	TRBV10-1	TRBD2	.	CARRTSGPGEQFF	TGCGCCAGAAGGACTAGCGGCCCGGGTGAGCAGTTCTTC
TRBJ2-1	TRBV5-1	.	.	CASSLLGQKSSYNEQFF	TGCGCCAGCAGCTTGCTCGGACAGAAAAGCTCCTACAATGAGCAGTTCTTC
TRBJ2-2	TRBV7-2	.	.	CASSLWGPDWNTGELFF	TGTGCCAGCAGCTTATGGGGGCCGGACTGGAACACCGGGGAGCTGTTTTTT
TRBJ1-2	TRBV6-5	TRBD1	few	CASSRGQGAHYGYTF	TGTGCCAGCAGTAGGGGACAGGGGGCTCACTATGGCTACACCTTC
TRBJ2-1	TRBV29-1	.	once	CSVDQGVYNEQFF	TGCAGCGTTGACCAGGGCGTCTACAATGAGCAGTTCTTC